This T cell receptor beta chain was observed in a study of identical twins. Addition of a universal primer site occurred through template switching, and cDNA carried unique molecular identifiers. TCRdb re-analysed the 5' RACE reads in MiXCR, keeping a single row per CDR3 protein. The table records some 900,000 distinct CDR3 sequences, about 12% of them present only once. The CDR3 is 17 amino acids. V lost 0 bases and J lost 6; bases outside the gene matches: 9. In germline, CDR1 is ENHRY, CDR2 SYGVKD. These data are also associated with another study on yellow fever vaccine responses in identical twins.

This TCR was sampled from a young woman in good health. The V call is TRBV10-3, the J call TRBJ1-5, with 9 bases identical to TRBD1. Sequenced: PBMCs. The CDR3 DNA sequence: TGTGCCATCAGTGAGTCAGGCGGGACAGGGTTGGGTCAGCCCCAGCATTTT. Protein product: CAISESGGTGLGQPQHF.